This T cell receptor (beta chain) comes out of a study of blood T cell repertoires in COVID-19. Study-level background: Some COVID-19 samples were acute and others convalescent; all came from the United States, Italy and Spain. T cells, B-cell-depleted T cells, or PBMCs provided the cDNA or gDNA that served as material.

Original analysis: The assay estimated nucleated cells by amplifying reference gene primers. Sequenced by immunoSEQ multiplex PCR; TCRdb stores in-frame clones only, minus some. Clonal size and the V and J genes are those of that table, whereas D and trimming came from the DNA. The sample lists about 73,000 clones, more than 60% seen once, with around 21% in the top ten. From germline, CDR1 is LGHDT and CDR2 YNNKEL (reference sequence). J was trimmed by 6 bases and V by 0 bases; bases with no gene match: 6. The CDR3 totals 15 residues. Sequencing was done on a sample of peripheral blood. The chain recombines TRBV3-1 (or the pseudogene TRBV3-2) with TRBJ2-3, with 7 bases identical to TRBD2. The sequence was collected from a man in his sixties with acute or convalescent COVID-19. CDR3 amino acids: CASSQDWLAVDTQYF. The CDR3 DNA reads TGTGCCAGCAGCCAAGACTGGCTAGCGGTTGATACGCAGTATTTT.